This TCR beta chain was documented in a study of blood T cell repertoires in COVID-19. Turning to the study itself: Italy, Spain and the United States were the sources of the convalescent and acute COVID-19 samples. PBMCs, B-cell-depleted T cells, or T cells provided the cDNA or gDNA that made up the material.

Germline-derived CDR1 and CDR2 are SGHRS and YFSETQ. V lost 3 bases and J 8 bases, leaving 15 bases between the germline ends. The CDR3 has 15 amino acids. This clone has just a few counts. As processed by the authors: How many nucleated cells were present was estimated from reference gene primer amplification. Data came from immunoSEQ multiplex PCR; TCRdb stores just in-frame clones and leaves some out. V and J calls and clone size come straight from that table; D and trimming were deduced from the DNA. The sample holds 160,000 or so clones, 90% seen once. This chain joins TRBV5-1 and TRBJ1-6, with a tentative D call TRBD1 (6 bases). The receptor was isolated from a man between 60 and 70 years old with active or convalescent COVID-19. Material for sequencing was peripheral blood. The CDR3 DNA follows: TGCGCCAGCAGCTCCCGGGGGGCGGGAGATTCACCCCTCCACTTT. Encoded protein: CASSSRGAGDSPLHF.